This entry describes one TCR beta chain. Its antigen is not yet known. Base qualities are not provided; no much larger clone lies one nucleotide away. The source of the sample is a study of blood T cell repertoires in COVID-19 (dated by TCRdb to about 2020). About the investigation overall: Samples from collaborators originated in the United States, Italy and Spain and spanned both the acute and convalescent phases of COVID-19. The material from the prospective study consisted of cDNA or gDNA derived from T cells, B-cell-depleted T cells, or PBMCs. Deeply sampled blood TCRbeta repertoires from subjects exposed to, actively infected with, or recovered from COVID-19 were included in the dataset. A freely available public database, intended as a resource for researchers studying the immune response to SARS-CoV-2, is where the repertoires were released. Samples came from the ongoing ImmuneRACE study (first 160 participants) plus 1,254 subjects from 6 global collaborators. Sample metadata almost always included a de-identified subject ID, COVID-19 status, age in years and sex. HLA class I and class II types, where available, came from metadata supplied by the sample provider rather than from assay-based typing. The investigation overall reported the following: The amount of clinical and demographic metadata varied by source and participant and was provided uncurated.

The collaborating institutions used their own protocols to collect whole blood in K2EDTA tubes. Collaborator samples were shipped for TCRbeta analysis as frozen whole blood, isolated PBMCs, or DNA extracted from either sample type. TCRbeta CDR3 regions were amplified from genomic DNA using the immunoSEQ Assay, a bias-controlled multiplex PCR. Per the authors' processing: Nucleated cell counts per sample were estimated from amplification of reference gene primers within the assay. To quantify the absolute abundance of each unique TCRbeta CDR3 rearrangement, sequence reads were collapsed and filtered. For each sample, productive Simpson clonality was calculated by taking the square root of Simpson's diversity index across productive rearrangements. TCRdb took over this immuneACCESS table, retaining in-frame rearrangements with V and J assigned. Such tables are incomplete; in checked studies, under half of the missing clones stem from an unresolved V gene, and the remainder is unexplained. The DNA was the basis for D and trimming; V, J and clone size are from that table. This sample comprises 100,000 or so clones, about four fifths of them detected only once. Over 8.5% of the sample is held by the ten biggest clonotypes.

The CDR3 sequence holds 16 residues, the cysteine and phenylalanine included. Solely the CDR3 DNA is kept, with 48 bases framed from the first base. Germline trimming amounts to 6 bases on V and 1 base on J, with 9 as the count of junction bases outside the gene matches. For CDR1 and CDR2, the germline V gene (reference sequence) lists LNHDA and SQIVND. Sequencing input: peripheral blood. Rearrangement joined TRBV19 to TRBJ1-1; 9 central bases correspond to TRBD1. The clonotype comes from a woman in her seventies with acute or convalescent COVID-19. The DNA is as follows: TGTGCCAGTAGCGTCGGGACAGGGATTGCGAACACTGAAGCTTTCTTT. It translates as CASSVGTGIANTEAFF. With the portions outside the CDR3 filled from the reference TRBV19 and TRBJ1-1 genes, the complete variable region becomes DGGITQSPKYLFRKEGQNVTLSCEQNLNHDAMYWYRQDPGQGLRLIYYSQIVNDFQKGDIAEGYSVSREKKESFPLTVTSAQKNPTAFYLCASSVGTGIANTEAFFGQGTRLTVV.